These 30 T cell receptor beta chains were sequenced from one sample in a study of spatial heterogeneity in lung cancer. Regarding the study as a whole: The number of expanded tumor alpha and beta chains correlated with mutation number.

Time point here: sample taken at primary tumor resection. These receptors lack a known antigen. One entry per CDR3 protein results from TCRdb running MiXCR on the 5' RACE reads. The sample lists fewer than 15,000 distinct CDR3 sequences; approximately 5.6% were seen once. The sequenced sample was lung tumor tissue, obtained at surgery. All receptors derive from a female donor with early-stage non-small cell lung cancer.

This clonotype was observed many times. This beta chain is an unintended read in a library built for alpha chains; its size means little. The genes are TRBV15 and TRBJ1-2, with D possibly being TRBD1 (5 bases). From germline, CDR1 is LNHNV and CDR2 YYDKDF (reference sequence). This CDR3 is built from 13 residues. Trimming took 0 bases from V and 5 from J, leaving 7 bases between them. The CDR3 region has the DNA TGTGCCACCAGCAGAGAAGGGGCGTATGGCTACACCTTC. It specifies CATSREGAYGYTF.

This clonotype appeared many times. A library prepared for alpha chains yielded this beta chain as an off-target read; its size is of little meaning. The J gene is TRBJ2-7, the V gene TRBV12-3 or TRBV12-4; D unclear. The CDR3 is 13 residues long. Deletions cut 3 bases from V and 2 bases from J, with 8 bases between. CDR3 sequence reads: CASSFGLAYEQYF. CDR3 in DNA: TGTGCCAGCAGTTTTGGTCTAGCCTACGAGCAGTACTTC.

This clonotype was counted many times. This beta chain turned up in a library designed for alpha chains; as an off-target read, its abundance says little. J is TRBJ1-1 and V is TRBV18, with D possibly being TRBD1 (5 bases). The germline V gene encodes CDR1 KGHSH and CDR2 LQKENI. V was pared by 0 bases and J by 3 bases, with 11 bases between. This CDR3 comprises 15 residues. CDR3 in DNA: TGTGCCAGCTCACCACCGTTCGGGGCCCACACTGAAGCTTTCTTT. Translation: CASSPPFGAHTEAFF.

In its sample, this clonotype was seen many times. This beta chain is a stray read from a library made for alpha chains; its abundance is not meaningful. The gene calls are TRBV10-3 and TRBJ2-7, with 7 bases that match TRBD2. The CDR3 length is 13 residues. Per the germline V gene, CDR1 is ENHRY and CDR2 is SYGVKD. After removal of 6 bases from V and 5 bases from J, the junction contained 7 bases not matched to a gene. The CDR3 DNA is TGTGCCATCAGCACGCAACTAGCGAACGAGCAGTACTTC. This sequence encodes CAISTQLANEQYF.

In its sample, this clonotype was seen many times. Found in a library prepared for alpha chains, this beta chain is an off-target read, and its abundance has little meaning. The chain has TRBV6-5 and TRBJ1-2; D gene unclear. Trimming left V 0 bases short and J 5 bases short, with 7 bases between. There are 13 residues in the CDR3. The V gene's germline CDR1 is MNHEY and CDR2 SVGAGI. The CDR3 DNA follows: TGTGCCAGCAGTTACTCGAGCCTTTATGGCTACACCTTC. This codes for CASSYSSLYGYTF.

Within the sample, this clonotype is medium-sized. The library was built for alpha chains, so this beta chain is an off-target read and its size means little. The chain links TRBV10-3 to TRBJ2-1, with 14 bases aligning to TRBD2. After removal of 8 bases from V and 0 bases from J, the junction contained 6 bases not matched to a gene. Germline V gives CDR1 ENHRY, CDR2 SYGVKD. The CDR3 is made up of 17 amino acids. CDR3 amino acids: CAIGTSGGVSSYNEQFF. The CDR3 coding sequence is TGTGCCATCGGGACTAGCGGGGGCGTGAGCTCCTACAATGAGCAGTTCTTC.

This clonotype showed up just a few times. This beta chain turned up in a library designed for alpha chains; as an off-target read, its abundance says little. The chain employs TRBV6-4 and TRBJ2-3; D ambiguous. The CDR3 has 15 amino acids. Per germline, CDR1 MRHNA and CDR2 SNTAGT. The V gene lost 4 bases and the J gene lost 2 bases, with 13 bases spanning the gap. Written as DNA, the CDR3 is TGTGCCAGCAGTGTTACGGCAGCCTCCACAGATACGCAGTATTTT. Its protein is CASSVTAASTDTQYF.

This clonotype appeared many times. This beta chain is off target for a library built for alpha chains, so its abundance means little. The chain joins TRBV5-1 to TRBJ1-4; no firm D call. The V gene's germline CDR1 is SGHRS and CDR2 YFSETQ. The CDR3 extends over 15 amino acids. The V end was cut by 3 bases, the J end by 0 bases, with 9 bases between. As DNA, the CDR3 is TGCGCCAGCAGCTATCGCCCTACAACTAATGAAAAACTGTTTTTT. Amino acids: CASSYRPTTNEKLFF.

In its sample, this clonotype was seen many times. Being off target in a library aimed at alpha chains, this beta chain has a size of little meaning. CDR3 nucleotides: TGTGCCAGCAGCTTAGGATTCAGGGACAATGAGCAGTTCTTC. It translates to CASSLGFRDNEQFF. The V gene is TRBV11-2, the J gene TRBJ2-1, with D perhaps matching TRBD1 (5 bases). Germline values: CDR1 SGHAT, CDR2 FQNNGV. V dropped 1 base and J dropped 5 bases, with 9 bases sitting between them. The CDR3 spans 14 residues.

This clonotype was seen repeatedly, ten times or more. This beta chain appears as a stray read in a library generated for alpha chains; its size is not informative. The V and J genes are TRBV18 and TRBJ2-3, with 12 bases fitting TRBD1. Germline lookup yields CDR1 KGHSH and CDR2 LQKENI. J gave up 6 bases and V 2 bases, and 3 bases lay outside the gene matches. This CDR3 spans 15 amino acids. CDR3 in DNA: TGTGCCAGCTCACCAGTTGGGACAGGGGGCGATACGCAGTATTTT. This sequence encodes CASSPVGTGGDTQYF.

The table lists this clonotype with many counts. The library was prepared for alpha chains; this beta chain is a stray read, so its frequency means little. The chain carries TRBV7-2 and TRBJ1-3; possible D gene TRBD1, 6 bases. The CDR3 loop spans 16 amino acids. The ends were cut back, 2 bases at V and 3 bases at J, with 14 bases in the middle. Germline V gives CDR1 SGHTA, CDR2 FQGNSA. CDR3 in amino acids: CASSLIGGAGGNTIYF. The CDR3 DNA reads as TGTGCCAGCAGCTTAATTGGGGGGGCCGGTGGAAACACCATATATTTT.

This clonotype was recorded many times. This beta chain lies outside the target of a library built for alpha chains; its clone size means little. The rearrangement uses TRBV12-3 or TRBV12-4 and TRBJ2-7, with TRBD1 matching 8 bases. The CDR3 contains 16 residues. V was pared by 3 bases and J by 7 bases, with 14 bases of the junction left unmatched. The CDR3 DNA follows: TGTGCCAGCAGTTTTGACAGGGGTAAAGGCGTACGGGAGCAGTACTTC. Its translation: CASSFDRGKGVREQYF.

This clonotype was seen at least ten times. In a library made to pick up alpha chains, this beta chain is a stray read with a size that means little. The chain is built from TRBV14 and TRBJ1-1; 10 bases match TRBD1. CDR1 and CDR2 (germline): SGHDN, FVKESK. This CDR3 is built from 15 residues. Trimming removed 6 bases from V and 6 bases from J; junction bases left unmatched: 10. The CDR3 bases are TGTGCCAGCAGTCGACAGGGGGCGCGGGTATCTGAAGCTTTCTTT. It translates to CASSRQGARVSEAFF. The complete variable domain, with remaining parts taken from reference TRBV14 and TRBJ1-1, reads EAGVTQFPSHSVIEKGQTVTLRCDPISGHDNLYWYRRVMGKEIKFLLHFVKESKQDESGMPNNRFLAERTGGTYSTLKVQPAELEDSGVYFCASSRQGARVSEAFFGQGTRLTVV.

Many counts were recorded for this clonotype. This beta chain was picked up by a library intended for alpha chains and is off target, so its count carries little meaning. The chain employs TRBV7-9 and TRBJ2-1, with TRBD2 identical over 7 bases. The V gene's germline CDR1 is SEHNR and CDR2 FQNEAQ (reference sequence). The V gene end was trimmed by 4 bases and the J gene end by 0 bases; junction bases not matched to a gene: 3. There are 15 residues in the CDR3. The DNA for the CDR3 is TGTGCCAGCAGCTCGCGGGGGAGCTCCTACAATGAGCAGTTCTTC. As protein: CASSSRGSSYNEQFF.

At least ten counts were recorded for this clonotype. This beta chain is off target for a library built for alpha chains, so its abundance means little. The genes are TRBV20-1 and TRBJ2-3; 11 positions agree with TRBD2. The CDR3 runs to 16 residues. Germline values: CDR1 DFQATT, CDR2 SNEGSKA (reference sequence). After removal of 0 bases from V and 2 bases from J, the junction contained 4 bases not matched to a gene. CDR3 DNA: TGCAGTGCTAGAGATATAGCGGGGGGGTACACAGATACGCAGTATTTT. It is translated as CSARDIAGGYTDTQYF.

This clonotype was counted at least ten times. This beta chain represents an off-target read in a library built for alpha chains; its size is of limited meaning. The gene calls are TRBV19 and TRBJ2-2; 8 positions match TRBD1. Germline trimming cut 7 bases from V and 1 base from J; bases unmatched to any gene: 8. Germline values: CDR1 LNHDA, CDR2 SQIVND (reference sequence). This CDR3 has 16 amino acids. This CDR3 reads CASTPRDRLNTGELFF. CDR3 DNA sequence: TGTGCCAGTACTCCACGGGACAGGCTGAACACCGGGGAGCTGTTTTTT.

Relative to its sample, this clonotype is medium-sized. A library prepared for alpha chains yielded this beta chain as an off-target read; its size is of little meaning. V and J are TRBV7-3 and TRBJ2-3; 7 bases line up with TRBD2. Germline V gene data show CDR1 as SGHTA and CDR2 as FQGTGA. The ends lost 0 bases at V and 4 bases at J; junction bases unmatched: 4. The CDR3 has 15 residues. The CDR3 DNA sequence: TGTGCCAGCAGCTTAACTGGCCGGGGGGCAGATACGCAGTATTTT. Its protein is CASSLTGRGADTQYF.

This clonotype was picked up many times. The library was built for alpha chains, so this beta chain is an off-target read and its size means little. V usage is TRBV3-1 and J usage is TRBJ2-3; D is unclear. Germline lookup yields CDR1 LGHDT and CDR2 YNNKEL (reference sequence). The V end lost 8 bases, the J end lost 3 bases, and 18 bases lay between the germline ends. The CDR3 spans 15 residues. CDR3 sequence reads: CASHLGTAMTDTQYF. The DNA of the CDR3 is TGTGCCAGCCACCTGGGAACGGCGATGACAGATACGCAGTATTTT.

This clonotype was picked up many times. This beta chain is an off-target read within a library intended for alpha chains, so its frequency means little. The chain joins TRBV30 to TRBJ2-2; D is undetermined. V was cut by 3 bases and J by 7 bases, with 15 bases left in between. Germline V gene data show CDR1 as GTSNPN and CDR2 as SVGIG (reference sequence). This CDR3 is built from 14 residues. The CDR3 DNA sequence: TGTGCCTGGAGAGTGGGTCCCACGAGCGGGGAGCTGTTTTTT. This sequence encodes CAWRVGPTSGELFF.

Ten or more counts support this clonotype. This beta chain is off target for a library built for alpha chains, so its abundance means little. The genes are TRBV20-1 and TRBJ2-1, with 10 nucleotides matching TRBD2. This CDR3 is 14 amino acids long. With V trimmed by 6 bases and J by 5 bases, 7 bases remained unmatched. Looked up from germline, CDR1 is DFQATT and CDR2 is SNEGSKA (reference sequence). This CDR3 reads CSARAGGRNNEQFF. CDR3 nucleotide sequence: TGCAGTGCCCGAGCGGGGGGGAGGAACAATGAGCAGTTCTTC.

In its sample, this clonotype was seen many times. This beta chain was picked up by a library intended for alpha chains and is off target, so its count carries little meaning. The gene calls are TRBV12-3 or TRBV12-4 and TRBJ2-1; TRBD2 aligns across 10 bases. Trimming at V came to 6 bases and at J to 6 bases, leaving 8 bases not matched to a gene. The CDR3 is 15 residues long. The CDR3 sequence: CASRPSGGATNEQFF. CDR3 sequence (DNA): TGTGCCAGCAGACCAAGCGGGGGGGCTACCAATGAGCAGTTCTTC.

The sample holds many counts of this clonotype. This beta chain is a stray sequence in a library constructed for alpha chains; its clone size is not meaningful. The gene calls are TRBV6-5 and TRBJ2-6; no clear D gene. The CDR3 length is 17 residues. CDR1 is MNHEY and CDR2 is SVGAGI in the germline V gene. Trimming left V 0 bases short and J 0 bases short, with 9 bases between. The CDR3: CASSYSVTLSGANVLTF. The CDR3 bases are TGTGCCAGCAGTTACTCCGTTACACTCTCTGGGGCCAACGTCCTGACTTTC.

This clonotype was picked up many times. The size of this beta chain means little, since it is a stray read in a library made for alpha chains. The chain recombines TRBV28 with TRBJ2-7; D is uncertain. Trimming removed 6 bases at V and 2 bases at J, with 14 bases between. The germline gives CDR1 MDHEN, CDR2 SYDVKM. The CDR3 loop spans 14 amino acids. The CDR3 DNA is TGTGCCAGCAGCACCCTCAGACTTACCTACGAGCAGTACTTC. This encodes CASSTLRLTYEQYF.

This clonotype has ten or more counts. The library was prepared for alpha chains; this beta chain is a stray read, so its frequency means little. The chain recombines TRBV7-9 with TRBJ2-1; perhaps TRBD1 as D (6 bases). The length of the CDR3 is 14 residues. Between the trimmed V and J ends, which lost 5 bases and 1 base, there was a span of 9 bases. The V gene's germline CDR1 is SEHNR and CDR2 FQNEAQ (reference sequence). Here the CDR3 DNA reads TGTGCCAGCAGCCTAGGACAGTCCTACAATGAGCAGTTCTTC. This encodes CASSLGQSYNEQFF. Complete variable domain (other parts from reference TRBV7-9 and TRBJ2-1): DTGVSQNPRHKITKRGQNVTFRCDPISEHNRLYWYRQTLGQGPEFLTYFQNEAQLEKSRLLSDRFSAERPKGSFSTLEIQRTEQGDSAMYLCASSLGQSYNEQFFGPGTRLTVL.

The sample holds many counts of this clonotype. The size of this beta chain means little, since it is a stray read in a library made for alpha chains. The chain is built from TRBV5-5 and TRBJ1-4, with D possibly being TRBD1 (5 bases). Deletions cut 4 bases from V and 7 bases from J, with 14 bases between. The CDR3 runs 14 residues. The germline V gene has CDR1 SGHKS and CDR2 YYEKEE (reference sequence). The CDR3: CASSRPRQGEKLFF. In DNA, the CDR3 is TGTGCCAGCAGCCGCCCCAGGCAGGGTGAAAAACTGTTTTTT.

Ten or more counts support this clonotype. The size of this beta chain means little, since it is a stray read in a library made for alpha chains. The chain employs TRBV28 and TRBJ2-5; perhaps TRBD2 as D (5 bases). CDR3 length: 16 amino acids. Germline loops: CDR1 MDHEN, CDR2 SYDVKM. V was clipped by 3 bases and J by 5 bases, with 19 bases between them. The CDR3 DNA is TGTGCCAGCAGTTTTTTAGGGAGTGTCTCGGTGGAGACCCAGTACTTC. Protein product: CASSFLGSVSVETQYF.

This clonotype was seen repeatedly, ten times or more. Within a library made for alpha chains, this beta chain is off target, and its count is uninformative. The genes are TRBV5-1 and TRBJ1-2; D is uncertain. V lost 5 bases and J lost 6, with 11 bases in between. There are 12 residues in the CDR3. CDR1 and CDR2 from the germline V gene are SGHRS and YFSETQ. The CDR3: CASREGPHGYTF. The CDR3 nucleotides read TGCGCCAGCAGGGAAGGTCCTCATGGCTACACCTTC. Drawing the rest from reference TRBV5-1 and TRBJ1-2, the complete variable domain is KAGVTQTPRYLIKTRGQQVTLSCSPISGHRSVSWYQQTPGQGLQFLFEYFSETQRNKGNFPGRFSGRQFSNSRSEMNVSTLELGDSALYLCASREGPHGYTFGSGTRLTVV.

This clonotype was seen more than once but under ten times. This beta chain came through as a stray read in a library set up for alpha chains, and its size says little. The J gene is TRBJ2-3, the V gene TRBV18; D is undetermined. The CDR3 extends over 15 amino acids. The germline CDR1 and CDR2 sequences are KGHSH and LQKENI. The germline V and J ends were trimmed by 0 bases and 1 base, with 8 bases remaining between them. The CDR3 loop reads CASSPPPPGTDTQYF. Written as DNA, the CDR3 is TGTGCCAGCTCACCACCCCCCCCCGGCACAGATACGCAGTATTTT.

Many counts were recorded for this clonotype. This beta chain is a stray read from a library made for alpha chains; its abundance is not meaningful. This chain links TRBV12-3 or TRBV12-4 with TRBJ2-3; no clear D. V lost 1 base, J lost 1 base, and 6 bases lay in between. This CDR3 region has 14 residues. The CDR3 region has the DNA TGTGCCAGCAGTTTAGTACGGGGCACAGATACGCAGTATTTT. This gives the protein CASSLVRGTDTQYF.

This clonotype was observed many times. With the library built for alpha chains, this beta chain is off target and its frequency is not meaningful. This chain's CDR3 is CASSYSRQGNTEAFF. In DNA form, the CDR3 reads TGTGCCAGCAGTTACTCCCGGCAGGGGAACACTGAAGCTTTCTTT. The chain carries TRBV6-2 or TRBV6-3 and TRBJ1-1; D perhaps matches TRBD1 (5 bases). Germline values: CDR1 MNHEY, CDR2 SVGEGT. The CDR3 spans 15 residues. Deletions cut 0 bases from V and 1 base from J, with 9 bases between.